This T cell receptor beta chain was identified in a study of blood T cell repertoires in COVID-19. In the study overall: Nucleic acid was either cDNA or gDNA, and it came from T cells, B-cell-depleted T cells, or PBMCs.

The authors' processing: Amplification with reference gene primers provided the estimates of nucleated cell counts. TCRdb's copy holds only in-frame clones and misses some; the assay was immunoSEQ multiplex PCR. V and J calls and clone size are copied from that table; D and trimming were computed from the DNA. This table holds 100,000 to 130,000 clones, roughly four fifths found once. This CDR3 is 16 amino acids long. The germline V gene encodes CDR1 SGHRS and CDR2 YFSETQ. Germline trimming cut 4 bases from V and 0 bases from J; bases unmatched to any gene: 5. The clonotype comes from a woman aged 70-85 years with acute or convalescent COVID-19. The gene calls are TRBV5-1 and TRBJ1-3; 9 bases fit TRBD1. Material for sequencing was peripheral blood. The DNA of the CDR3 is TGCGCCAGCAGCCCGGGGACAGGGCCCTCTGGAAACACCATATATTTT. Protein sequence: CASSPGTGPSGNTIYF.